What follows are 5 T cell receptor beta chains derived from one specimen sequenced in a study of neurological immune-mediated disorders. MiXCR, applied by TCRdb to the 5' RACE reads, yields one record per CDR3 protein. The sample consists of more than 30,000 distinct CDR3 sequences, 4.6% of them appearing once. The sample comprised PBMCs. The origin of the receptors is a man between 18 and 29 years old in good health.

This clonotype was observed at least ten times. The chain links TRBV20-1 to TRBJ1-1; 8 bases align to TRBD1. Germline V CDR1 and CDR2: DFQATT, SNEGSKA (reference sequence). The CDR3 consists of 12 residues. V was pared by 6 bases and J by 1 base, with 1 base of the junction left unmatched. CDR3 in amino acids: CSARGRNTEAFF. CDR3 DNA: TGCAGTGCCAGGGGGCGGAACACTGAAGCTTTCTTT.

The chain is built from TRBV19 and TRBJ1-5; D remains unclear. The germline V gene has CDR1 LNHDA and CDR2 SQIVND (reference sequence). Trimming shortened V by 1 base and J by 7 bases, and 8 bases separated the two germline ends. The CDR3 runs to 13 residues. The CDR3 reads CASSIVLGQPQHF. The CDR3 DNA reads as TGTGCCAGTAGTATAGTACTAGGGCAGCCCCAGCATTTT.

This clonotype was seen repeatedly, ten times or more. The chain joins TRBV6-1 to TRBJ2-7; 7 positions agree with TRBD1. The CDR3 runs 13 residues. V lost 10 bases to trimming and J lost 3 bases; unmatched junction nucleotides: 9. Germline V gene data show CDR1 as MNHNS and CDR2 as SASEGT. The CDR3 nucleotides are TGTGCCACCGACCGGGACAGTCTCTACGAGCAGTACTTC. It codes for CATDRDSLYEQYF.

V is TRBV7-2 and J is TRBJ1-2; D gene unclear. Germline V gene lookup returns CDR1 SGHTA and CDR2 FQGNSA. Trimming removed 1 base at V and 8 bases at J, with 14 bases between. The CDR3 has 14 residues. The CDR3 sequence is CASSLGRRGSGYTF. CDR3 sequence (DNA): TGTGCCAGCAGCTTAGGGAGGAGAGGGTCGGGCTACACCTTC.

This clonotype appeared many times. V and J are TRBV20-1 and TRBJ2-5; D is possibly TRBD2 (6 bases). V was shortened by 0 bases and J by 0 bases, with 14 bases between the two germline ends. The CDR3 is made up of 16 amino acids. Germline V gene lookup returns CDR1 DFQATT and CDR2 SNEGSKA (reference sequence). The CDR3 DNA reads TGCAGTGCTAGAGATCTCGGGCGGGGCCACCAAGAGACCCAGTACTTC. Translating it yields CSARDLGRGHQETQYF.